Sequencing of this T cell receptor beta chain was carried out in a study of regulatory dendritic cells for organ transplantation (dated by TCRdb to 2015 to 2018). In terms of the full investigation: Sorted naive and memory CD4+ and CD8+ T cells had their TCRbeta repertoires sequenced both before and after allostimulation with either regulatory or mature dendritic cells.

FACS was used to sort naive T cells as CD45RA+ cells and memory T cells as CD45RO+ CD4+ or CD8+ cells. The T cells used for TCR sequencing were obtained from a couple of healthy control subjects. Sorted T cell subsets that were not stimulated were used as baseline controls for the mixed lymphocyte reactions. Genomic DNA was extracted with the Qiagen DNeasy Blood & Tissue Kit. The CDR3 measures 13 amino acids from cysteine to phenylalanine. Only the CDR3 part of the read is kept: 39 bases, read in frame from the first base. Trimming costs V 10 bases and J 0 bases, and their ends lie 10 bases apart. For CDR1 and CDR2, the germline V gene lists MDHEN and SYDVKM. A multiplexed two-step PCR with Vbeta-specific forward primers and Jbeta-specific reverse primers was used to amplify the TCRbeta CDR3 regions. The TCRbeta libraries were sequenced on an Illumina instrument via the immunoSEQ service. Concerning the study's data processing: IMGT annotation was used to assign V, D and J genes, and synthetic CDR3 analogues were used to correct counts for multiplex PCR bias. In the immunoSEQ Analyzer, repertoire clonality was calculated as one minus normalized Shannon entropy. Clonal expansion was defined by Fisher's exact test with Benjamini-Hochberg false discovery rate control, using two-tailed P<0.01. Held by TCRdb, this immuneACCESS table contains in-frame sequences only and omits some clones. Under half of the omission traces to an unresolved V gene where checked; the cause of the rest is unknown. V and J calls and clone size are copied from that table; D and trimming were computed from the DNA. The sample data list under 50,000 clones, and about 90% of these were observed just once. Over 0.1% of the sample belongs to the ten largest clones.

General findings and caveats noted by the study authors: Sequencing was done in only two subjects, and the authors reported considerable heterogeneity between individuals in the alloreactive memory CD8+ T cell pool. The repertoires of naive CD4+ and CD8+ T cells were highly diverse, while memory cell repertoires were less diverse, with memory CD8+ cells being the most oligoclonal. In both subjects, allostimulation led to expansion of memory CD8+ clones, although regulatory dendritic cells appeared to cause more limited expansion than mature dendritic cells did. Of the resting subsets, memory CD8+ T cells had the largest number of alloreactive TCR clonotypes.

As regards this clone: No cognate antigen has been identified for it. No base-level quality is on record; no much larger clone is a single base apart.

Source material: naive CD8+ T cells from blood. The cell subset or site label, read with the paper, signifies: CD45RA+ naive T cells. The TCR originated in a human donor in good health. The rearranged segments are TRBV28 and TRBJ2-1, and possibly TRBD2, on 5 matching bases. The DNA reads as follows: TGTGCCACCGTTAGCGACTCCTACAATGAGCAGTTCTTC. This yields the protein CATVSDSYNEQFF.